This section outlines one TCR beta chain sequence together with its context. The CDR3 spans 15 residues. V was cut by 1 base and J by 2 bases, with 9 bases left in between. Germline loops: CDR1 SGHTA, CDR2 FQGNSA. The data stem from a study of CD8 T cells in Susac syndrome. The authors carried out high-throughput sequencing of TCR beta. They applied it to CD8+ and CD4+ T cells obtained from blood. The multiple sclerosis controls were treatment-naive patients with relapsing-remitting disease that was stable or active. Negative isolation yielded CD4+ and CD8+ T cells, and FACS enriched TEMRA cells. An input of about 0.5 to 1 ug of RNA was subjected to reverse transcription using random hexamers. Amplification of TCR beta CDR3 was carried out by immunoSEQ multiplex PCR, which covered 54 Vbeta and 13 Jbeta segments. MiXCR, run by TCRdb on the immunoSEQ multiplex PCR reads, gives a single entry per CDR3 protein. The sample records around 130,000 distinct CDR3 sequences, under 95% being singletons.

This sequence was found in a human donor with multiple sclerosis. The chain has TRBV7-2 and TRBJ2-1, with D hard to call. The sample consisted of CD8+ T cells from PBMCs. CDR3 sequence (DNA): TGTGCCAGCAGCTTAGTTGTCGGCGCCTACAATGAGCAGTTCTTC. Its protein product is CASSLVVGAYNEQFF.